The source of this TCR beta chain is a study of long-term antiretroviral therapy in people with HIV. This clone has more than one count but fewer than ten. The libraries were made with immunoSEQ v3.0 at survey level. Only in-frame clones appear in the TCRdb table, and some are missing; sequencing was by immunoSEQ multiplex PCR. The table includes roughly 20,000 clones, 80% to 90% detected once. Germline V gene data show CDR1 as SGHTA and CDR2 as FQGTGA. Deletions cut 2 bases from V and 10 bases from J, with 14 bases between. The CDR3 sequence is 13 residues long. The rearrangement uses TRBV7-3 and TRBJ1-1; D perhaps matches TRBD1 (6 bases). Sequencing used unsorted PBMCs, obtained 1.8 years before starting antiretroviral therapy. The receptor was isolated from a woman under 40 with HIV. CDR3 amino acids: CASSLATLQGAFF. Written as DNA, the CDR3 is TGTGCCAGCAGCTTAGCTACGTTACAGGGAGCTTTCTTT.